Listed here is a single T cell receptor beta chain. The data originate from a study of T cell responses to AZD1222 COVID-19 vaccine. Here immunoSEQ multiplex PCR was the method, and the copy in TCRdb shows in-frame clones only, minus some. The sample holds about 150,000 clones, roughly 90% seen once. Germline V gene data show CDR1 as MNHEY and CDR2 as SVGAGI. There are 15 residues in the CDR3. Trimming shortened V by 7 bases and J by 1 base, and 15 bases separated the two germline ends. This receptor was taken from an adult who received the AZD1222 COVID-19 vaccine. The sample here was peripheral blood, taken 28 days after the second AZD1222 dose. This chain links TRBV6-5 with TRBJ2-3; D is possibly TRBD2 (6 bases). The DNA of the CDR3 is TGTGCCAGCATACCCCCGGGGGTCGGCACAGATACGCAGTATTTT. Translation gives CASIPPGVGTDTQYF.